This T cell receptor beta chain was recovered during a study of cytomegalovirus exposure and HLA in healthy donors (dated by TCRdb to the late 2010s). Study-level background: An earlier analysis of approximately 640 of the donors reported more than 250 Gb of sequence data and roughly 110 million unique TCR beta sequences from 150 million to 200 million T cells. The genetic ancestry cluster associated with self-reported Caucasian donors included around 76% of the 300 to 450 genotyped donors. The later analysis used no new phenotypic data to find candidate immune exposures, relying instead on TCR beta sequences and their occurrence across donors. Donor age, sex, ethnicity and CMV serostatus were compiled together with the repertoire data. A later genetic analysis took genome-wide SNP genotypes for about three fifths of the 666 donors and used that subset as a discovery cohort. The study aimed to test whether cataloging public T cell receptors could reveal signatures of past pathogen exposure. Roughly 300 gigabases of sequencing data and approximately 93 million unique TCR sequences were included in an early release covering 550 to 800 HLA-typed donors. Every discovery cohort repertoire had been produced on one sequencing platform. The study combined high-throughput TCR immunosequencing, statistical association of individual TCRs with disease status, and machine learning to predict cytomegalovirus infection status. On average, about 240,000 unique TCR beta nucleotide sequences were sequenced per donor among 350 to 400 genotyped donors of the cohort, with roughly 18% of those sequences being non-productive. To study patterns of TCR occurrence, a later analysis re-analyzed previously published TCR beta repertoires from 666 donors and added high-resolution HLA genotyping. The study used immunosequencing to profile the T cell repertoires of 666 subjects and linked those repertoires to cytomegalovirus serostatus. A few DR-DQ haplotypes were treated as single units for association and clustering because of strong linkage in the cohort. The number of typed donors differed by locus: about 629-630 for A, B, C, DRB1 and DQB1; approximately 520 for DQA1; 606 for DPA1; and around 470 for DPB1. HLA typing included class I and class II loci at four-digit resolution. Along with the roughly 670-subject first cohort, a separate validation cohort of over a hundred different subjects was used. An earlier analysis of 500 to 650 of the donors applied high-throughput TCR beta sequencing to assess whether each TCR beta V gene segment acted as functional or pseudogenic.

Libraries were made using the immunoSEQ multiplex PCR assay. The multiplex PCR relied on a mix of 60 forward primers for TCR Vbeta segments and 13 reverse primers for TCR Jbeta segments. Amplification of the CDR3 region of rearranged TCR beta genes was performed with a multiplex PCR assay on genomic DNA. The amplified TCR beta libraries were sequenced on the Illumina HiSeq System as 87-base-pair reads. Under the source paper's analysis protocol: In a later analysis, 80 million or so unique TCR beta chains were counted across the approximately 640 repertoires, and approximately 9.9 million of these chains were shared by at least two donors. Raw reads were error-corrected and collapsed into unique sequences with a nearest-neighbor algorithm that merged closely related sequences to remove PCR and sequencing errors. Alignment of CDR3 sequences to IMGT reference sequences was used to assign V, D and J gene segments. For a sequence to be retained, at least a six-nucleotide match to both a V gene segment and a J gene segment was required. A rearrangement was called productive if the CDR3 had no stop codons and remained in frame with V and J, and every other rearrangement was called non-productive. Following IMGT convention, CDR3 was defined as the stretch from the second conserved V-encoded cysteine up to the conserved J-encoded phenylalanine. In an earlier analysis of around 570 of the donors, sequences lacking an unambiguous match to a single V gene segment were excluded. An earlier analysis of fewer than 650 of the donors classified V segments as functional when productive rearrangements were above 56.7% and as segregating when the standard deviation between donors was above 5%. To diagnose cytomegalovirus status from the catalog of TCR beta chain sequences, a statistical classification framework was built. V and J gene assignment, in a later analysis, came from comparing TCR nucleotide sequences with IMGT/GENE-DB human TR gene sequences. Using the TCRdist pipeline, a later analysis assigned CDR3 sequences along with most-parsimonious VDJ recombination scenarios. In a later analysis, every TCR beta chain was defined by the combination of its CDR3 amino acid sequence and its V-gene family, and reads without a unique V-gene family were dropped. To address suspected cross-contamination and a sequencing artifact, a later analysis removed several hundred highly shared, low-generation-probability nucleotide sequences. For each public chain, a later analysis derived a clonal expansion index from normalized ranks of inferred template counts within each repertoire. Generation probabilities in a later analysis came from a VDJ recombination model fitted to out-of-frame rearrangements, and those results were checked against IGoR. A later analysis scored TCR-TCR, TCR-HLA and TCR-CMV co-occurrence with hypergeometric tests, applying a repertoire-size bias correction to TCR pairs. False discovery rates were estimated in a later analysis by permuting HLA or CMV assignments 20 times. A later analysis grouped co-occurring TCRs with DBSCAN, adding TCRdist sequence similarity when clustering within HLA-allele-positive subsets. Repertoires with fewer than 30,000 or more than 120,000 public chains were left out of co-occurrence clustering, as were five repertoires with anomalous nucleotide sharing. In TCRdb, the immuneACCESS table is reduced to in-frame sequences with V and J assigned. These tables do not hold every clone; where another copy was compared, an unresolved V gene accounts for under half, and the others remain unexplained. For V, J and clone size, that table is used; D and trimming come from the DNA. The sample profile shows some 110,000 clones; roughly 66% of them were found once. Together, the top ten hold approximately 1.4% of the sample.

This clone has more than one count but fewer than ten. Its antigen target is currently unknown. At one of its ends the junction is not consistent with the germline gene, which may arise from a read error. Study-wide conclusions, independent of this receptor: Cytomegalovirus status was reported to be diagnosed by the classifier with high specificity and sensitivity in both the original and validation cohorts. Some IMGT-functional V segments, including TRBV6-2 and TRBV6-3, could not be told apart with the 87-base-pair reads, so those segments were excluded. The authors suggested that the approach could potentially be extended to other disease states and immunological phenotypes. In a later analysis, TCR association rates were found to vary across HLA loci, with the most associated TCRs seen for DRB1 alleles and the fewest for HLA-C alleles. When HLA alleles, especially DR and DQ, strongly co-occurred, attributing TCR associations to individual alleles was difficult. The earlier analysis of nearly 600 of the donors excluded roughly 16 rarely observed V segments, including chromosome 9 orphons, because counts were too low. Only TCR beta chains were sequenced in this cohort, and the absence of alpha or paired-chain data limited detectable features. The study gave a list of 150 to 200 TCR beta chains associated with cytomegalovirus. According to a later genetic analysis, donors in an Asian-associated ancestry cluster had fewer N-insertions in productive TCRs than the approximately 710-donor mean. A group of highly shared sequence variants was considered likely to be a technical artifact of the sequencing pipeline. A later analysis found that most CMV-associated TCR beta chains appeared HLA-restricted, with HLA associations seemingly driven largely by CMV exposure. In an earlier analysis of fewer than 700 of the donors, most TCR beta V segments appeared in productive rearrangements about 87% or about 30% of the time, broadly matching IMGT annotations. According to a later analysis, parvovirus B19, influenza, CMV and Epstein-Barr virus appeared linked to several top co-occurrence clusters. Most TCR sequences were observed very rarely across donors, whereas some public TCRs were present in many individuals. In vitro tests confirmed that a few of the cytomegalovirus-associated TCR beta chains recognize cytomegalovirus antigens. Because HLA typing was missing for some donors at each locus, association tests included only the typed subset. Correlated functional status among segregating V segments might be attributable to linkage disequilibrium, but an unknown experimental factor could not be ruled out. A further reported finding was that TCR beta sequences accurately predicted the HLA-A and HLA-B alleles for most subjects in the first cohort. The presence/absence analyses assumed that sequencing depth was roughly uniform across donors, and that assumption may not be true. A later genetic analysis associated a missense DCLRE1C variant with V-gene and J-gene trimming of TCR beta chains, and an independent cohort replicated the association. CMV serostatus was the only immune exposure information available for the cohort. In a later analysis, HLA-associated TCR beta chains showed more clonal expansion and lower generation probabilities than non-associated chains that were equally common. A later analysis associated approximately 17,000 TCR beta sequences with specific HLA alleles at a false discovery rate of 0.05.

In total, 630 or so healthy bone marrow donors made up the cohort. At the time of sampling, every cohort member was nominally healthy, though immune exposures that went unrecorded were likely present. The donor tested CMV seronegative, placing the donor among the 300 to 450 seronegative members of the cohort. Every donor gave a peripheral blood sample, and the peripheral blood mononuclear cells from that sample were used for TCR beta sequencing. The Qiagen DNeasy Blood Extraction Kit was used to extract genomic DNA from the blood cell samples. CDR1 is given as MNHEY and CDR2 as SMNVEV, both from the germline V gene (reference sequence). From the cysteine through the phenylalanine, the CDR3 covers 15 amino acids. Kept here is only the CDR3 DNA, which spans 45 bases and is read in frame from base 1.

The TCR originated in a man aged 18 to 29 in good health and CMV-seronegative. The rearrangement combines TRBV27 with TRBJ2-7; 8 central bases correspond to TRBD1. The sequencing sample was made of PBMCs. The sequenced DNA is TGTCCCAGCAGTCCACTTACCGGGACAGGAAGGGAGCAGTACTTC. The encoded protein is CPSSPLTGTGREQYF.